What follows are 24 T cell receptor beta chains derived from one specimen sequenced in a study of T cells after yellow fever vaccination. Each CDR3 protein gets one entry after TCRdb re-called the 5' RACE reads with MiXCR. The table shows roughly 250,000 distinct CDR3 sequences, with 13% occurring only once. The sequencing used CD4+ T cells sorted from PBMCs, collected 45 days after the yellow fever booster vaccination. Receptors were obtained from a young man who received the YFV17D yellow fever vaccine.

This clonotype was detected a few times. The chain has TRBV7-6 and TRBJ2-6; D unresolved. This CDR3 contains 17 residues. Trimming removed 1 base at V and 0 bases at J, with 10 bases between. Germline CDR1 and CDR2: SGHVS and FNYEAQ. The DNA for the CDR3 is TGTGCCAGCAGCTTAGGGACCGATGTCTCTGGGGCCAACGTCCTGACTTTC. Translating it yields CASSLGTDVSGANVLTF.

This clonotype was counted between two and nine times. The rearrangement links TRBV20-1 to TRBJ2-7, with 9 bases aligning to TRBD2. The junction had 7 bases not matched to a gene; V was cut back by 0 bases and J by 1 base. Germline V gene data show CDR1 as DFQATT and CDR2 as SNEGSKA (reference sequence). CDR3 length: 16 amino acids. The CDR3 DNA follows: TGCAGTGCTAGAGAAATGGGTAGCGGGAGATCCTACGAGCAGTACTTC. Translating gives CSAREMGSGRSYEQYF.

The chain carries TRBV10-2 and TRBJ2-5; no firm D call. There are 14 residues in the CDR3. Deletions cut 0 bases from V and 3 bases from J, with 8 bases between. CDR1 is WSHSY, CDR2 SAAADI, per germline. The CDR3 loop reads CASSESVGKETQYF. CDR3 in DNA: TGCGCCAGCAGTGAGTCGGTCGGAAAAGAGACCCAGTACTTC.

This clonotype has just a few counts. V usage is TRBV6-5 and J usage is TRBJ2-6, with no clear D. The V end lost 4 bases, the J end lost 4 bases, and 8 bases lay between the germline ends. Germline CDR1 MNHEY, CDR2 SVGAGI. This CDR3 is built from 14 residues. Written as DNA, the CDR3 is TGTGCCAGCAGTTTCTTGCAGGGGGCCAACGTCCTGACTTTC. Translating it yields CASSFLQGANVLTF.

This clonotype has more than one count but fewer than ten. Here the CDR3 DNA reads TGTGCCACCAGTGATTCGGGACCCGGGACAGGGGGGTTTGGTGAGCAGTTCTTC. It translates to CATSDSGPGTGGFGEQFF. V is TRBV24-1 and J is TRBJ2-1; the match to TRBD1 covers 11 bases. The CDR3 spans 18 residues. J gave up 9 bases and V 2 bases, and 14 bases lay outside the gene matches. Germline V gene lookup returns CDR1 KGHDR and CDR2 SFDVKD.

This chain joins TRBV12-3 or TRBV12-4 and TRBJ2-7, with 10 bases matching TRBD2. V lost 4 bases, J lost 6 bases, and 6 bases stayed unmatched. The CDR3 contains 14 residues. CDR3 in amino acids: CASSSPGLALEQYF. CDR3 nucleotides: TGTGCCAGCAGTTCGCCGGGACTAGCGCTCGAGCAGTACTTC.

The chain couples TRBV12-3 or TRBV12-4 to TRBJ2-2; 12 nucleotides agree with TRBD1. CDR3 length: 15 amino acids. V was pared by 3 bases and J by 7 bases, with 3 bases of the junction left unmatched. The CDR3 DNA reads TGTGCCAGCAGTTTGGGACAGGGGGCCTTCGGGGAGCTGTTTTTT. Its protein is CASSLGQGAFGELFF.

V gene TRBV6-1 combines with J gene TRBJ1-5; D perhaps matches TRBD1 (6 bases). The CDR3 has 15 amino acids. Germline loops: CDR1 MNHNS, CDR2 SASEGT. V lost 2 bases and J 6 bases, leaving 14 bases between the germline ends. The CDR3 sequence is CASSEKIGRGQPQHF. The CDR3 DNA sequence: TGTGCCAGCAGTGAAAAAATCGGCAGGGGTCAGCCCCAGCATTTT.

This clonotype was seen more than once but under ten times. This chain uses TRBV20-1 with TRBJ2-1; TRBD2 matches at 9 bases. The CDR3 spans 14 residues. V trimming: 6 bases; J trimming: 2 bases; junction bases outside the gene matches: 5. The V gene's germline CDR1 is DFQATT and CDR2 SNEGSKA (reference sequence). This chain's CDR3 is CSAPTSGAYNEQFF. The CDR3 DNA sequence: TGCAGTGCCCCGACTAGCGGAGCCTACAATGAGCAGTTCTTC.

This clonotype was detected a few times. The chain uses TRBV12-3 or TRBV12-4 and TRBJ2-3, with a weak D call TRBD1 (6 bases). V lost 6 bases and J 2 bases, leaving 12 bases between the germline ends. This CDR3 has 14 amino acids. The CDR3 DNA reads as TGTGCCAGCAGCAGGACAGTTCTCACAGATACGCAGTATTTT. Translation: CASSRTVLTDTQYF.

This clonotype was picked up one time. Likely a read error: the CDR3 ends without its conserved phenylalanine or tryptophan. The limits of the CDR3 on the DNA are not certain, so only TCRdb's listed CDR3 is given. This chain uses TRBV21-1 with TRBJ2-1. TRBV21-1 is deemed a pseudogene. From its first to its last residue, the CDR3 has 17 amino acids. The CDR3 region is CASSKGCQVTQSNEQFC.

The chain uses TRBV29-1 and TRBJ1-4; the D gene is possibly TRBD1 (5 bases). V was clipped by 7 bases and J by 7 bases, with 19 bases between them. The CDR3 consists of 14 residues. CDR1 is SQVTM, CDR2 ANQGSEA, per germline. CDR3 nucleotides: TGCAGCGCCGCGGGGGGGTCGGGCCCTGAAAAACTGTTTTTT. It yields the protein CSAAGGSGPEKLFF.

The J gene is TRBJ2-7, the V gene TRBV30; maybe TRBD1 (5 bases). Germline lookup yields CDR1 GTSNPN and CDR2 SVGIG (reference sequence). CDR3 length: 13 amino acids. Trimming shortened V by 5 bases and J by 6 bases, and 17 bases separated the two germline ends. The DNA for the CDR3 is TGTGCCTGGGGTAGCAAGGACATATCCGAGCAGTACTTC. Translated, it gives CAWGSKDISEQYF.

The rearrangement uses TRBV6-1 and TRBJ2-7, with a tentative D call TRBD1 (6 bases). Per the germline V gene, CDR1 is MNHNS and CDR2 is SASEGT. The CDR3 is 14 residues long. Trimming pared 7 bases from V and 5 bases from J, leaving 18 bases between. CDR3 sequence (DNA): TGTGCCAGCACCAGAGGGGCAGGGGTGGACGAGCAGTACTTC. It translates to CASTRGAGVDEQYF.

The chain combines TRBV11-2 with TRBJ2-7; TRBD2 aligns across 9 bases. In germline, CDR1 is SGHAT, CDR2 FQNNGV. V lost 5 bases, J lost 3 bases, and 20 bases stayed unmatched. This CDR3 contains 19 residues. CDR3 nucleotides: TGTGCCAGCAGCACCCGCCCATCCTCCGGGACTAGCAGCAACTACGAGCAGTACTTC. It is translated as CASSTRPSSGTSSNYEQYF. Full variable domain (outside the CDR3, taken from reference TRBV11-2 and TRBJ2-7): EAGVAQSPRYKIIEKRQSVAFWCNPISGHATLYWYQQILGQGPKLLIQFQNNGVVDDSQLPKDRFSAERLKGVDSTLKIQPAKLEDSAVYLCASSTRPSSGTSSNYEQYFGPGTRLTVT.

This clonotype was seen more than once but under ten times. This chain uses TRBV12-3 or TRBV12-4 with TRBJ1-6, with unresolved D. The CDR3 totals 14 residues. The germline V and J ends were trimmed by 2 bases and 7 bases, with 9 bases remaining between them. The CDR3 reads CASSLRELNSPLHF. The DNA of the CDR3 is TGTGCCAGCAGTTTAAGGGAGCTAAATTCACCCCTCCACTTT.

The chain has TRBV7-8 and TRBJ2-7, with 7 nucleotides matching TRBD1. The CDR3 consists of 15 residues. After removal of 5 bases from V and 7 bases from J, the junction contained 14 bases not matched to a gene. The germline CDR1 and CDR2 sequences are SGHVS and FQNEAQ. The CDR3 reads CASSPVDRSVGEQYF. CDR3 bases: TGTGCCAGCAGCCCGGTGGACAGGAGCGTTGGGGAGCAGTACTTC.

This rearrangement joins TRBV5-1 to TRBJ1-1; tentative D call: TRBD1 (5 bases). V gave up 4 bases and J gave up 1 base, with 11 bases separating them. This CDR3 is 14 amino acids long. The V gene's germline CDR1 is SGHRS and CDR2 YFSETQ. In DNA, the CDR3 is TGCGCCAGCAGCCCCTTGGGGGGGAACACTGAAGCTTTCTTT. Residues: CASSPLGGNTEAFF.

This clonotype showed up just a few times. The chain links TRBV6-2 or TRBV6-3 to TRBJ2-3; 11 positions agree with TRBD2. The length of the CDR3 is 14 residues. V was clipped by 6 bases and J by 6 bases; unmatched bases: 5. In germline, CDR1 is MNHEY, CDR2 SVGEGT. The CDR3 sequence is CASRLAGALDTQYF. The CDR3, as DNA: TGTGCCAGCAGACTAGCGGGAGCCCTCGATACGCAGTATTTT.

This clonotype was observed at least ten times. This chain uses TRBV5-1 with TRBJ2-6, with D possibly matching TRBD1 (6 bases). The CDR3 is 16 residues long. Trimming stripped 3 bases from V and 3 bases from J, with 13 bases between. The germline V gene has CDR1 SGHRS and CDR2 YFSETQ. DNA for the CDR3: TGCGCCAGCAGCTCCACTACAGGGAGTGGGGCCAACGTCCTGACTTTC. This sequence encodes CASSSTTGSGANVLTF.

This clonotype was observed a few times. The chain uses TRBV7-3 and TRBJ2-3; no clear D. CDR3 length: 13 residues. Per the germline V gene, CDR1 is SGHTA and CDR2 is FQGTGA. With 5 bases removed from V and 2 bases from J, the gap between germline ends came to 8 bases. CDR3 nucleotides: TGTGCCAGCAGCCCCCGATTCACAGATACGCAGTATTTT. It codes for CASSPRFTDTQYF.

The sample holds a few counts of this clonotype. J is TRBJ2-5 and V is TRBV5-1; 9 bases are shared with TRBD1. This CDR3 is built from 14 residues. Trimming at V came to 3 bases and at J to 2 bases, leaving 2 bases not matched to a gene. The germline CDR1 and CDR2 sequences are SGHRS and YFSETQ. The CDR3 nucleotides read TGCGCCAGCAGCTGGGGACAGGGACAAGAGACCCAGTACTTC. Its translation: CASSWGQGQETQYF. Full variable domain (outside the CDR3, taken from reference TRBV5-1 and TRBJ2-5): KAGVTQTPRYLIKTRGQQVTLSCSPISGHRSVSWYQQTPGQGLQFLFEYFSETQRNKGNFPGRFSGRQFSNSRSEMNVSTLELGDSALYLCASSWGQGQETQYFGPGTRLLVL.

Many counts were recorded for this clonotype. The CDR3 protein is CASSLGQYTGELFF. The CDR3 nucleotides are TGCGCCAGCAGCTTGGGACAGTACACCGGGGAGCTGTTTTTT. The rearrangement links TRBV5-1 to TRBJ2-2; tentative D call: TRBD1 (5 bases). The germline V gene encodes CDR1 SGHRS and CDR2 YFSETQ. Trimming removed 0 bases at V and 3 bases at J, with 6 bases between. The CDR3 is made up of 14 amino acids.

This clonotype was detected a few times. V gene TRBV4-3 combines with J gene TRBJ2-1; TRBD2 aligns across 12 bases. V gave up 4 bases and J gave up 6 bases; unmatched junction bases: 7. Germline V gene lookup returns CDR1 LGHNA and CDR2 YSLEER. The CDR3 consists of 16 residues. The CDR3 loop is CASSRRLAGASNEQFF. The DNA for the CDR3 is TGCGCCAGCAGCCGGCGACTAGCGGGAGCTAGCAATGAGCAGTTCTTC.